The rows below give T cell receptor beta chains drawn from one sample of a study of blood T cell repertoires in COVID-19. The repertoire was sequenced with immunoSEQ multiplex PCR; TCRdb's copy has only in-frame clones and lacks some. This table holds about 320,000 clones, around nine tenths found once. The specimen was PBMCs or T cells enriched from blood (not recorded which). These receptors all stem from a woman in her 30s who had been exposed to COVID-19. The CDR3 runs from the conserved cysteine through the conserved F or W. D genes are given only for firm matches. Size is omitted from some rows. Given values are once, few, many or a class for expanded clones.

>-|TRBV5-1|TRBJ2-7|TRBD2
CASSLDKRGMYEQYF
TGCGCCAGCAGCTTGGATAAGCGGGGCATGTACGAGCAGTACTTC
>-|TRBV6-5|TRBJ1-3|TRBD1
CASSRQGAGNTIYF
TGTGCCAGCAGCAGACAGGGGGCTGGAAACACCATATATTTT
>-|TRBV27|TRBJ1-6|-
CASSRSRDTGNSPLHF
TGTGCCAGCAGTCGAAGCCGGGACACGGGTAATTCACCCCTCCACTTT
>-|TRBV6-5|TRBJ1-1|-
CASRHLSVTEAFF
TGTGCCAGCAGGCACCTCAGCGTCACTGAAGCTTTCTTT
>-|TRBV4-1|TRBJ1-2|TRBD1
CASSQGPSGGNYGYTF
TGCGCCAGCAGCCAAGGACCTTCAGGGGGTAACTATGGCTACACCTTC
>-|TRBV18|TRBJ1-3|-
CASSRGTSSSGNTIYF
TGTGCCAGCTCAAGGGGGACGTCCAGCTCTGGAAACACCATATATTTT
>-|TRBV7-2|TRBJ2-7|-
CASSSPDWSYEQYF
TGTGCCAGCAGCTCCCCGGACTGGAGCTACGAGCAGTACTTC
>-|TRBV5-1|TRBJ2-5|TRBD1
CASSLVSQGVGTQYF
TGCGCCAGCAGCTTGGTATCCCAGGGGGTTGGGACCCAGTACTTC
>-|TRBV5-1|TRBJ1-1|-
CASSLGWGVLHTEAFF
TGCGCCAGCAGCTTGGGTTGGGGGGTTCTCCACACTGAAGCTTTCTTT
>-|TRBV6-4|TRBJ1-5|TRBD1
CASSSGQGDNQPQHF
TGTGCCAGCAGCAGCGGACAGGGCGACAATCAGCCCCAGCATTTT
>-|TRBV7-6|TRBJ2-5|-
CASSLEVRGEGTQYF
TGTGCCAGCAGCTTAGAGGTCAGGGGAGAGGGGACCCAGTACTTC
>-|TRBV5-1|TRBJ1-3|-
CASRPAGSSGNTIYF
TGCGCCAGCAGACCGGCGGGGTCTTCTGGAAACACCATATATTTT
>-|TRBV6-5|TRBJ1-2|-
CASDQDLLNYGYTF
TGTGCCAGCGACCAGGATCTCCTTAACTATGGCTACACCTTC
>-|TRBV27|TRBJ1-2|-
CASSLSATYGYTF
TGTGCCAGCAGTTTATCCGCTACCTATGGCTACACCTTC
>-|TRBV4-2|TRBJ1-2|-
CASRHTPLGEFYGYTF
TGTGCCAGCAGACATACTCCCCTAGGGGAATTCTATGGCTACACCTTC
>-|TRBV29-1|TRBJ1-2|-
CSFERAYGYTF
TGCAGCTTCGAGCGGGCCTATGGCTACACCTTC
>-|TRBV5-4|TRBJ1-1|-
CASSLDQVANTEAFF
TGTGCCAGCAGCTTGGATCAGGTGGCGAACACTGAAGCTTTCTTT
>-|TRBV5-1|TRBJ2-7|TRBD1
CASSSIGQGLSYEQYF
TGCGCCAGCAGCTCCATTGGACAGGGTCTTTCCTACGAGCAGTACTTC
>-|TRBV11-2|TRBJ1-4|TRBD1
CASSRPGGPNEKLFF
TGTGCCAGCAGCCGTCCAGGGGGTCCTAATGAAAAACTGTTTTTT
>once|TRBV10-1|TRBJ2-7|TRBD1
CASGGQGAFIDEQYF
TGCGCCAGCGGGGGACAGGGGGCCTTTATCGACGAGCAGTACTTC
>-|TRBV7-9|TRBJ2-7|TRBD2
CASSPASGGADYEQYF
TGTGCCAGCAGCCCCGCTAGCGGGGGGGCCGATTACGAGCAGTACTTC
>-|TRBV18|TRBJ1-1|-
CASSPSTGTEAFF
TGTGCCAGCTCACCATCGACGGGAACTGAAGCTTTCTTT
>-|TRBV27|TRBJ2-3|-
CASSLFLRGSTDTQYF
TGTGCCAGCAGTTTATTTCTGCGGGGAAGCACAGATACGCAGTATTTT
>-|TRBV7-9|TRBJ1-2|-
CASSTDRLGRRWSYTF
TGTGCCAGCAGCACCGATAGGCTTGGCAGGCGATGGAGCTACACCTTC
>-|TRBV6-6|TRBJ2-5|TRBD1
CASSATPQGNQETQYF
TGTGCCAGCAGTGCAACTCCACAGGGGAACCAAGAGACCCAGTACTTC
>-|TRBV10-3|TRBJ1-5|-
CAISESWQGTTGSNQPQHF
TGTGCCATCAGTGAGTCCTGGCAGGGAACCACAGGGAGCAATCAGCCCCAGCATTTT